This TCR beta chain came from a study of human T cells and chemical hapten exposure. The study, taken as a whole, reports: The donor cohort had alopecia, so its immune response may not match that of healthy people.

Time point defined: patch test 3, about 24 weeks after DPC sensitization. Treatment indicated: therapeutic diphenylcyclopropenone sensitization with weekly scalp DPC. Donation of samples came from alopecia patients who were 18 to 70 years old and suitable for DPC. This clonotype was seen many times. Its antigen is still unknown. At one of its ends the junction is not consistent with the germline gene, which may arise from a read error. Using its own MiXCR run on the RACE reads, TCRdb lists one record per CDR3 protein. This table has just under 65,000 distinct CDR3 sequences, roughly 11% appearing once. Per germline, CDR1 SGHTA and CDR2 FQGNSA. The CDR3 length is 12 residues.

The sample here was whole blood, taken in connection with sensitization to the hapten diphenylcyclopropenone (DPC). The gene calls are TRBV7-2 and TRBJ1-1; 8 bases agree with TRBD1. The source of this sequence is a woman in her thirties with alopecia areata. Some clones in this sample may be carry-over from other donors' samples. CDR3 nucleotides: TGCGCCAGCAGGGGGCTGAGGACTGAAGCTTTCTTT. It yields the protein CASRGLRTEAFF.